Detailed here is one TCR beta chain. The data belong to a study of T-cell reconstitution after alpha-beta-depleted transplantation in children. Trimming removed 6 bases from V and 0 bases from J; junction bases left unmatched: 4. The germline CDR1 and CDR2 sequences are MDHEN and SYDVKM. This CDR3 comprises 15 residues. TCRbeta library construction was performed incorporating unique molecular identifiers. TCRdb fed the PCR reads into MiXCR, producing one record per CDR3 protein. The sample includes about 600,000 distinct CDR3 sequences, 10% of them seen just once. This receptor was identified in a human donor who donated a stem cell graft to a child with acute myeloid leukemia. The material was PBMCs from the stem cell graft donor, obtained from the stem cell graft. The chain combines TRBV28 with TRBJ2-7; 11 bases are shared with TRBD1. This CDR3 is CASRSGTGGSYEQYF. The CDR3 bases are TGTGCCAGCAGATCCGGGACAGGGGGCTCCTACGAGCAGTACTTC.